This entry is about one T cell receptor beta chain. Its antigen is undetermined. These data are taken from a study of shared clonotypes between healthy human individuals. Study outcomes and limitations: It was observed that 5% to 6% of naive CD4 clonotypes were shared across several donors.

Data came from immunoSEQ multiplex PCR; TCRdb stores just in-frame clones and leaves some out. The sample records under 1,100,000 clones, roughly 74% being singletons. The CDR3 runs to 15 residues. Per germline, CDR1 MGHRA and CDR2 YSYEKL. J gave up 14 bases and V 2 bases, and 9 bases lay outside the gene matches. This sequence originates from a man younger than 35 in good health. Some clones in this sample may be carry-over from other donors' samples. Sequencing was carried out using memory CD4+ T cells from PBMCs. This sample's subset: CD45RA-negative fraction. V and J are TRBV4-1 and TRBJ2-1; 13 bases match TRBD2. CDR3 DNA sequence: TGCGCCAGCAGCCAACCACTAGCGGGAGGGCCTTTGAAGTTCTTC. It yields the protein CASSQPLAGGPLKFF.